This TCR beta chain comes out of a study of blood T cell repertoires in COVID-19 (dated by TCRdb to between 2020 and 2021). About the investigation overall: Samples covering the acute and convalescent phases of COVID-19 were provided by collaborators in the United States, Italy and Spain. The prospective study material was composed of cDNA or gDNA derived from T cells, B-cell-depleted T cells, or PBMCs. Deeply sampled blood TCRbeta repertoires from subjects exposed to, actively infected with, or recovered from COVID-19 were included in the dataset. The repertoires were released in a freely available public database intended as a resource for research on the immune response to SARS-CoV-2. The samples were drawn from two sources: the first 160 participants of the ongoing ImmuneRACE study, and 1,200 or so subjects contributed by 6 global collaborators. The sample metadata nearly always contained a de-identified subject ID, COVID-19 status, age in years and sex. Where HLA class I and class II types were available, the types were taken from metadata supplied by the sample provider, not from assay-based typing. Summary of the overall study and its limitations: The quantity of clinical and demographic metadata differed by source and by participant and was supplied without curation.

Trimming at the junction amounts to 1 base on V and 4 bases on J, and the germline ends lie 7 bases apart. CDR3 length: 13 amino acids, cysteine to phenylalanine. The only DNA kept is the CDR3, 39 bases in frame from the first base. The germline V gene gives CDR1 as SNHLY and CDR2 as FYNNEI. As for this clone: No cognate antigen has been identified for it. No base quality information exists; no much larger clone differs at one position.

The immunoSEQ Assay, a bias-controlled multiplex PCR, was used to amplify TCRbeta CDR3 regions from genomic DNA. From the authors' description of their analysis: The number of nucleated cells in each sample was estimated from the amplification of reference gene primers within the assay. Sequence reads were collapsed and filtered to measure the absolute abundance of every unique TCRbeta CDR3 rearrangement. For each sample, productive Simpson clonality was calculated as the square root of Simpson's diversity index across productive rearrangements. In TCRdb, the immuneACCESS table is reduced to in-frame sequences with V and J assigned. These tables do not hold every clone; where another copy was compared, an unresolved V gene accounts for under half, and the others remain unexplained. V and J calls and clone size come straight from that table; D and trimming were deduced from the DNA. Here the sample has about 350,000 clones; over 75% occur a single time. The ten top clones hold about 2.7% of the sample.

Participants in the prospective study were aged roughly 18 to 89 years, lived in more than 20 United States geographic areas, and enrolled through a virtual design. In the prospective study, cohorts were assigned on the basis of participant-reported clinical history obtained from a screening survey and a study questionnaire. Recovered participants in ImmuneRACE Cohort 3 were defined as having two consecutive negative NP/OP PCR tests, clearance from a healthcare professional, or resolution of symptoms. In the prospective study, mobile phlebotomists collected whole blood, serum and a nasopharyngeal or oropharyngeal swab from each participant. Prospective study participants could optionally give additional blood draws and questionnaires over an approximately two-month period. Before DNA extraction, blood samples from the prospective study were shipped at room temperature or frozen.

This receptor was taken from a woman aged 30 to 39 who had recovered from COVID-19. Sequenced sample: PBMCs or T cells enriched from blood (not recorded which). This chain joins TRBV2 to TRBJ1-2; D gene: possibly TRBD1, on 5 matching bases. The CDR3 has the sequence CASSEVTVYGYTF. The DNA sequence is TGTGCCAGCAGTGAAGTGACAGTCTATGGCTACACCTTC.